One sample yielded the 16 T cell receptor beta chains listed below, sequenced in a study of blood T cell repertoires in COVID-19. TCRdb's table, derived via immunoSEQ multiplex PCR, lists solely in-frame clones and lacks some. The table has over 300,000 clones, around 89% seen once. Sequencing was performed on PBMCs or T cells enriched from blood (not recorded which). The origin of the receptors is a woman in her forties who had recovered from COVID-19.

CDR3 sequence: CASSFTSDTDTQYF. In DNA, the CDR3 is TGCGCCAGCAGCTTCACTAGCGACACAGATACGCAGTATTTT. This chain uses TRBV5-1 with TRBJ2-3; 7 bases are a match to TRBD2. V lost 2 bases, J lost 2 bases, and 2 bases stayed unmatched. The CDR3 consists of 14 residues. Germline CDR1 and CDR2: SGHRS and YFSETQ.

This clone showed up just once. The V and J genes are TRBV18 and TRBJ2-5; 9 nucleotides line up with TRBD1. V lost 6 bases to trimming and J lost 6 bases; unmatched junction nucleotides: 5. The CDR3 extends over 13 amino acids. Germline CDR1 reads KGHSH; CDR2 reads LQKENI. Here the CDR3 reads CASSPGTGKTQYF. Written as DNA, the CDR3 is TGTGCCAGCTCGCCCGGGACAGGGAAGACCCAGTACTTC.

This clone was seen only once. The chain is built from TRBV10-1 and TRBJ2-5, with 9 bases lining up with TRBD2. The CDR3 covers 16 residues. The V segment lost 0 bases and the J segment 4 bases; nucleotides outside the gene matches: 6. Germline V gene sequence: CDR1 WNHNN, CDR2 SYGVQD (reference sequence). The CDR3 is CASSESASGGLETQYF. CDR3 nucleotide sequence: TGCGCCAGCAGTGAGTCGGCCAGCGGGGGGCTAGAGACCCAGTACTTC.

The CDR3 sequence: CASSPPLPGELFF. DNA for the CDR3: TGTGCCAGCAGTCCTCCCCTTCCCGGGGAGCTGTTTTTT. The V gene is TRBV27, the J gene TRBJ2-2; D is undetermined. Germline CDR1 is MNHEY and CDR2 is SMNVEV (reference sequence). Trimming left V 5 bases short and J 6 bases short, with 10 bases between. The CDR3 runs to 13 residues.

This sequence joins TRBV7-2 and TRBJ2-2, with 7 nucleotides matching TRBD2. The V gene's germline CDR1 is SGHTA and CDR2 FQGNSA. V was pared by 4 bases and J by 4 bases, with 12 bases of the junction left unmatched. This CDR3 region has 17 residues. The CDR3 DNA follows: TGTGCCAGCAGCTCGTCTTGGTCCTGGGAGGGCACCGGGGAGCTGTTTTTT. It translates to CASSSSWSWEGTGELFF.

The V gene is TRBV29-1, the J gene TRBJ1-4; weak D call: TRBD1 (5 bases). The CDR3 contains 15 residues. Germline CDR1 and CDR2: SQVTM and ANQGSEA. Trimming left V 7 bases short and J 0 bases short, with 15 bases between. The CDR3 loop is CSAREGWPTNEKLFF. CDR3 sequence (DNA): TGCAGCGCCCGGGAGGGGTGGCCAACTAATGAAAAACTGTTTTTT.

This clone was seen once. The rearrangement joins TRBV7-2 to TRBJ1-6, with 7 bases that match TRBD1. This CDR3 region has 14 residues. V shed 6 bases and J 6 bases; nucleotides not matched to a gene: 5. In germline, CDR1 is SGHTA, CDR2 FQGNSA. The CDR3 reads CASSSGTANSPLHF. DNA of the CDR3: TGTGCCAGCAGTTCCGGGACAGCTAATTCACCCCTCCACTTT.

This clone was recorded only once. V gene TRBV4-1 combines with J gene TRBJ1-2, with TRBD1 matching 9 bases. The CDR3 has 15 amino acids. The J segment lost 4 bases and the V segment lost 4 bases, leaving 7 bases of the junction unmatched. CDR1 and CDR2 from the germline V gene are MGHRA and YSYEKL. For the CDR3, the DNA is TGCGCCAGCAGCCCAGAAAGACAGGGGGGCTATGGCTACACCTTC. It specifies CASSPERQGGYGYTF.

This sequence joins TRBV7-2 and TRBJ1-1, with a tentative D call TRBD1 (6 bases). The CDR3 is 15 residues long. V gave up 1 base and J gave up 5 bases, with 14 bases separating them. Germline V gene data show CDR1 as SGHTA and CDR2 as FQGNSA. CDR3 sequence: CASSLVLGGVTEAFF. Here the CDR3 DNA reads TGTGCCAGCAGCTTAGTGCTAGGGGGAGTTACTGAAGCTTTCTTT.

This rearrangement joins TRBV19 to TRBJ2-1; maybe TRBD1 (6 bases). CDR1 is LNHDA and CDR2 is SQIVND in the germline V gene (reference sequence). V lost 5 bases to trimming and J lost 12 bases, with 23 bases between them. The CDR3 extends over 15 amino acids. Here the CDR3 reads CASSPGTTPIGGQFF. CDR3 sequence (DNA): TGTGCCAGTAGTCCCGGGACAACCCCCATAGGTGGGCAGTTCTTC.

J is TRBJ1-4 and V is TRBV30; D is unresolved. With 0 bases removed from V and 8 bases from J, the gap between germline ends came to 13 bases. The CDR3 covers 14 residues. The germline gives CDR1 GTSNPN, CDR2 SVGIG (reference sequence). Here the CDR3 DNA reads TGTGCCTGGAGTGTTGCGGGGTTGGGGGAAAAACTGTTTTTT. This codes for CAWSVAGLGEKLFF.

This clone came up once. CDR3 sequence (DNA): TGTGCCACCAGTGACCCGGGACTTTCGCCGAGGACCCAGTACTTC. Protein sequence: CATSDPGLSPRTQYF. V usage is TRBV24-1 and J usage is TRBJ2-5; maybe TRBD2 (6 bases). This CDR3 is built from 15 residues. The germline CDR1 and CDR2 sequences are KGHDR and SFDVKD. Trimming removed 4 bases from V and 7 bases from J, with 18 bases in between.

This clone came up a few times. The V and J genes are TRBV6-5 and TRBJ1-5; 9 bases match TRBD1. Germline V gene lookup returns CDR1 MNHEY and CDR2 SVGAGI. With 4 bases clipped from V and 5 bases from J, the junction kept 6 bases outside the gene matches. The CDR3 is made up of 15 amino acids. The DNA for the CDR3 is TGTGCCAGCAGTTTTGGGGACAGGGACTATCAGCCCCAGCATTTT. It specifies CASSFGDRDYQPQHF.

The genes are TRBV28 and TRBJ2-1, with TRBD1 as a possible D gene (5 bases). Trimming took off 1 base at V and 7 bases at J, with 17 bases between the two ends. Germline loops: CDR1 MDHEN, CDR2 SYDVKM. CDR3 length equals 16 residues. The CDR3 is CASSLLDTAAVNEQFF. CDR3 nucleotides: TGTGCCAGCAGTTTATTGGACACCGCGGCGGTAAATGAGCAGTTCTTC. Using reference TRBV28 and TRBJ2-1 for the parts outside the CDR3, the full variable domain is DVKVTQSSRYLVKRTGEKVFLECVQDMDHENMFWYRQDPGLGLRLIYFSYDVKMKEKGDIPEGYSVSREKKERFSLILESASTNQTSMYLCASSLLDTAAVNEQFFGPGTRLTVL.

The genes are TRBV19 and TRBJ2-1, with 12 bases identical to TRBD2. The CDR3 loop spans 13 amino acids. The germline V gene has CDR1 LNHDA and CDR2 SQIVND (reference sequence). Trimming cost V 8 bases and J 4 bases; bases outside gene matches: 0. The CDR3 is CASGLAGYNEQFF. The CDR3 DNA follows: TGTGCCAGTGGACTAGCGGGGTACAATGAGCAGTTCTTC.

The chain uses TRBV5-4 and TRBJ2-1; D call uncertain. This CDR3 has 14 residues. Looked up from germline, CDR1 is SGHNT and CDR2 is YYREEE (reference sequence). V was cut by 5 bases and J by 8 bases, with 17 bases left in between. CDR3 coding DNA: TGTGCCAGCAGTCTCAGCCCGGCCCGGGATGAGCAGTTCTTC. Protein product: CASSLSPARDEQFF.